The present T cell receptor (beta chain) was sequenced within a study of blood T cell repertoires in COVID-19. The overall study: Nucleic acid was either cDNA or gDNA, and it came from T cells, B-cell-depleted T cells, or PBMCs.

In the source study's methods: It was from reference gene primer amplification that nucleated cell counts were estimated. TCRdb keeps only in-frame clones here, not all; method: immunoSEQ multiplex PCR. V and J calls and clone size are as listed in that table; D and trimming were resolved from the DNA. The table records 400,000 or so clones, 75% to 90% of them present only once. This CDR3 comprises 13 residues. V was shortened by 5 bases and J by 6 bases, with 14 bases between the two germline ends. The germline V gene has CDR1 SEHNR and CDR2 FQNEAQ (reference sequence). This clone has only a few counts.

The rearrangement joins TRBV7-9 to TRBJ2-7, with a tentative D call TRBD2 (6 bases). The origin of this receptor is a woman aged 40 to 49 with COVID-19, enrolled during active disease. The sequencing input was peripheral blood. The chain's CDR3 is CASSPGGAGEQYF. CDR3 sequence (DNA): TGTGCCAGCAGCCCCGGAGGGGCGGGCGAGCAGTACTTC.